The present T cell receptor beta chain was sequenced within a study of breast tumors, draining lymph nodes, adjacent tissues. Study-level points and caveats: Findings are consistent with lymph node origin and intratumoral expansion of most tumor T cells.

The lymph nodes were axillary draining lymph nodes from breast cancer patients. This clonotype has ten or more counts. Its cognate antigen is unknown. The V gene lost 6 bases and the J gene lost 6 bases, with 12 bases spanning the gap. CDR3 length equals 12 residues. Germline CDR1 is MNHNY and CDR2 is SVGAGI (reference sequence). TCRdb reanalysed the multiplex PCR reads using MiXCR and keeps one entry per CDR3 protein. The data contain about 230,000 distinct CDR3 sequences, about 30% of them singletons. The chain uses TRBV6-6 and TRBJ2-7, with D perhaps TRBD1 (5 bases). Material for sequencing was axillary lymph node tissue. The sequence derives from a female donor with breast cancer. Some clones in this sample may be carry-over from other donors' samples. The CDR3 DNA follows: TGTGCCAGCAGCTTGGACACCCGCGAGCAGTACTTC. It translates to CASSLDTREQYF.